This TCR beta chain was obtained from a study of blood T cell repertoires in COVID-19. Study-level background: Spain, Italy and the United States supplied samples that represented acute and convalescent COVID-19.

Generated by immunoSEQ multiplex PCR, the TCRdb table keeps only in-frame clones and is missing some. Of roughly 360,000 clones in the sample, 88% are singletons; the top ten hold around 0.95%. This study enrolled people aged 18 to 89 from about two dozen US geographic areas. CDR1 is SGHDN, CDR2 FVKESK, per germline. The CDR3 covers 17 residues. With V trimmed by 0 bases and J by 8 bases, 9 bases remained unmatched. V usage is TRBV14 and J usage is TRBJ1-6, with TRBD1 matching 8 bases. The clonotype comes from a woman younger than 45 with acute COVID-19. The material sequenced was PBMCs or T cells enriched from blood (not recorded which). In nucleotides, the CDR3 is TGTGCCAGCAGCCAAGACCCCTTCGACAGGGGTGATTCACCCCTCCACTTT. This encodes CASSQDPFDRGDSPLHF.